This TCR beta chain was documented in a study of blood T cell repertoires in COVID-19. At the level of the study: The samples span acute and convalescent COVID-19 from the United States, Italy and Spain. T cells, B-cell-depleted T cells, or PBMCs provided the cDNA or gDNA that served as material.

CDR1 and CDR2 from the germline V gene are SGHRS and YFSETQ. CDR3 length equals 15 residues. Trimming took off 4 bases at V and 0 bases at J, with 14 bases between the two ends. Authors' processing steps: The authors estimated nucleated cell counts from reference gene primer amplification. TCRdb's table, derived via immunoSEQ multiplex PCR, lists solely in-frame clones and lacks some. Clone size and V and J calls were adopted from that table, with D and trimming inferred from the DNA. Of 150,000 to 200,000 clones in the sample, 80% to 85% are singletons; the top ten hold approximately 2.5%. The TCR was taken from a human donor with acute or convalescent COVID-19. The donor label of this sample is uncertain. The chain has TRBV5-1 and TRBJ2-7; maybe TRBD1 (7 bases). Material: peripheral blood. The DNA for the CDR3 is TGCGCCAGCAGCCGACTTCAGGGGGGCTCCTACGAGCAGTACTTC. This translates into CASSRLQGGSYEQYF.